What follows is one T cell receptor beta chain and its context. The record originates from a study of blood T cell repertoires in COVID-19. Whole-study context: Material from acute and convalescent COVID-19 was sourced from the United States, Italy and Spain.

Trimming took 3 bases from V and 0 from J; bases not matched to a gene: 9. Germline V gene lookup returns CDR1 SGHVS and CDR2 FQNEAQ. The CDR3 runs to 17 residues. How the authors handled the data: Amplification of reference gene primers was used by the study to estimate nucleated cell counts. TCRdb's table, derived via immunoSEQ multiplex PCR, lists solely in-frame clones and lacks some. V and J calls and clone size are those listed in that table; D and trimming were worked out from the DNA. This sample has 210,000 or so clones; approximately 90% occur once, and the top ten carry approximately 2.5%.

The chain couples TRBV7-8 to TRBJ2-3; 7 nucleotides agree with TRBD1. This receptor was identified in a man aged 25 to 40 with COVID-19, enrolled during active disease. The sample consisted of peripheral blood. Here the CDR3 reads CASSLGDSAFSTDTQYF. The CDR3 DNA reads TGTGCCAGCAGCTTGGGGGACAGTGCCTTTAGCACAGATACGCAGTATTTT.